Listed here are 16 T cell receptor beta chains from one sample, sequenced in a study of T-cell reconstitution after alpha-beta-depleted transplantation in children. TCRbeta library construction was performed incorporating unique molecular identifiers. TCRdb re-called the PCR reads with MiXCR, one entry per CDR3 protein. The sample has some 400,000 distinct CDR3 sequences, around 21% seen once. The source material was PBMCs from the stem cell graft donor, sampled from the stem cell graft. These receptors came from a human donor who donated a stem cell graft to a child with acute myeloid leukemia.

This clonotype turned up a few times. The rearrangement joins TRBV7-8 to TRBJ2-3; D ambiguous. The V and J ends lost 4 bases and 2 bases respectively, with 10 bases between them. The CDR3 runs to 14 residues. The germline V gene encodes CDR1 SGHVS and CDR2 FQNEAQ. The CDR3 DNA is TGTGCCAGCAGCTCCCTAGGACCCACAGATACGCAGTATTTT. Amino acid sequence: CASSSLGPTDTQYF.

The J gene is TRBJ2-1, the V gene TRBV13; 9 bases line up with TRBD2. The CDR3 contains 18 residues. Germline V gene sequence: CDR1 PRHDT, CDR2 FYEKMQ (reference sequence). The V and J ends lost 3 bases and 2 bases, in that order; junction bases with no gene match: 11. CDR3 residues: CASSLMAGAGGTYNEQFF. As DNA, the CDR3 is TGTGCCAGCAGCTTGATGGCAGGGGCGGGAGGGACCTACAATGAGCAGTTCTTC.

This clonotype was recorded a few times. This sequence joins TRBV28 and TRBJ2-1; D is undetermined. The CDR3 runs to 15 residues. Looked up from germline, CDR1 is MDHEN and CDR2 is SYDVKM. V lost 3 bases and J lost 0, with 9 bases in between. The CDR3 here is CASSFLVRSYNEQFF. As DNA, the CDR3 is TGTGCCAGCAGTTTTCTAGTCCGCTCCTACAATGAGCAGTTCTTC. Full variable domain (rest looked up from reference TRBV28 and TRBJ2-1): DVKVTQSSRYLVKRTGEKVFLECVQDMDHENMFWYRQDPGLGLRLIYFSYDVKMKEKGDIPEGYSVSREKKERFSLILESASTNQTSMYLCASSFLVRSYNEQFFGPGTRLTVL.

This clonotype was observed at least ten times. J is TRBJ2-2 and V is TRBV12-3 or TRBV12-4, with D unclear. The germline V and J ends were trimmed by 5 bases and 5 bases, with 9 bases remaining between them. The CDR3 has 13 amino acids. The CDR3 spells CASSPSGTGELFF. The CDR3 DNA reads TGTGCCAGCAGTCCATCTGGGACCGGGGAGCTGTTTTTT.

V gene TRBV11-3 combines with J gene TRBJ1-1; D remains ambiguous. Per the germline V gene, CDR1 is SGHNT and CDR2 is YENEEA. The ends were cut back, 0 bases at V and 2 bases at J, with 4 bases in the middle. CDR3 length: 13 residues. CDR3 residues: CASSLEDNTEAFF. In DNA form, the CDR3 reads TGTGCCAGCAGCTTAGAGGACAACACTGAAGCTTTCTTT.

This clonotype showed up just a few times. J is TRBJ2-3 and V is TRBV20-1, with 10 nucleotides matching TRBD2. CDR1 is DFQATT and CDR2 is SNEGSKA in the germline V gene (reference sequence). Trimming removed 0 bases from V and 5 bases from J; junction bases left unmatched: 8. The CDR3 has 16 amino acids. As DNA, the CDR3 is TGCAGTGCTAGAGATTTTGCTAGCGGGAGTGAAGATACGCAGTATTTT. It encodes CSARDFASGSEDTQYF.

This clonotype has more than one count but fewer than ten. V is TRBV20-1 and J is TRBJ2-4; 8 nucleotides agree with TRBD1. V shed 0 bases, J shed 11 bases, and the junction held 12 bases outside the gene matches. This CDR3 spans 15 amino acids. CDR1 is DFQATT, CDR2 SNEGSKA, per germline (reference sequence). The CDR3 region is CSARDGAGGDHLQYF. The DNA of the CDR3 is TGCAGTGCTAGAGATGGGGCAGGGGGCGACCACCTTCAGTACTTC.

This clonotype occurred many times. The CDR3 sequence is CSATDRVMAGNTIYF. The CDR3 DNA follows: TGCAGTGCTACGGACAGGGTTATGGCTGGAAACACCATATATTTT. The gene calls are TRBV20-1 and TRBJ1-3, with TRBD1 matching 8 bases. Germline values: CDR1 DFQATT, CDR2 SNEGSKA (reference sequence). CDR3 size: 15 residues. J lost 2 bases, V lost 4 bases, and 7 bases had no gene match.

V is TRBV29-1 and J is TRBJ2-1, with 13 positions matching TRBD2. Germline CDR1 and CDR2: SQVTM and ANQGSEA. The length of the CDR3 is 16 residues. V was pared by 3 bases and J by 4 bases, with 6 bases of the junction left unmatched. CDR3 nucleotides: TGCAGCGTTGAGGGACTAGCGGGACCTACTTACAATGAGCAGTTCTTC. Amino acids: CSVEGLAGPTYNEQFF.

This rearrangement joins TRBV20-1 to TRBJ1-3, with 10 bases identical to TRBD1. Trimming took 3 bases from V and 3 from J; bases not matched to a gene: 5. Germline V CDR1 and CDR2: DFQATT, SNEGSKA (reference sequence). CDR3 length: 15 amino acids. The DNA for the CDR3 is TGCAGTGCTAGGAGCGGACAGGGGGGTGGAAACACCATATATTTT. It yields the protein CSARSGQGGGNTIYF.

The rearrangement uses TRBV28 and TRBJ2-1; unclear D gene. V lost 8 bases and J 10 bases, leaving 18 bases between the germline ends. The CDR3 loop spans 13 amino acids. Germline V gene sequence: CDR1 MDHEN, CDR2 SYDVKM. The CDR3 DNA reads TGTGCCAGCGTAGGCTCCCCAGTGCAGGAGCAGTTCTTC. This codes for CASVGSPVQEQFF.

The V call is TRBV18, the J call TRBJ2-3; D may be TRBD1 or TRBD2 (5 bases each). The V end was cut by 2 bases, the J end by 6 bases, with 6 bases between. This CDR3 has 12 residues. Germline CDR1 KGHSH, CDR2 LQKENI. CDR3 bases: TGTGCCAGCTCACCAAGGGACGATACGCAGTATTTT. Amino acid sequence: CASSPRDDTQYF.

This clonotype was seen a handful of times. This chain connects TRBV20-1 to TRBJ2-5; 12 bases line up with TRBD2. Losses at the gene ends were 3 bases for V and 3 bases for J; bases not matched to a gene: 2. CDR1 is DFQATT, CDR2 SNEGSKA, per germline (reference sequence). The CDR3 is made up of 14 amino acids. The CDR3 nucleotides read TGCAGTGCTAGTCGGACTAGCGGGAAAGAGACCCAGTACTTC. This encodes CSASRTSGKETQYF.

This clonotype was picked up many times. This chain uses TRBV29-1 with TRBJ2-3; D is ambiguous. Germline V gene lookup returns CDR1 SQVTM and CDR2 ANQGSEA. V lost 3 bases, J lost 3 bases, and 10 bases lay in between. The CDR3 runs to 13 residues. The CDR3 is CSVDTTNTDTQYF. CDR3 bases: TGCAGCGTTGATACCACCAATACAGATACGCAGTATTTT.

This clonotype was counted only a few times. The chain uses TRBV28 and TRBJ2-7; no reliable D call. CDR1 and CDR2 (germline): MDHEN, SYDVKM. Trimming stripped 4 bases from V and 1 base from J, with 11 bases between. The CDR3 contains 14 residues. The CDR3 region has the DNA TGTGCCAGCAGTTCCCTTACTCCTTCCTACGAGCAGTACTTC. This sequence encodes CASSSLTPSYEQYF.

This clonotype has just a few counts. The chain's CDR3 is CASSPRDSRKNIQYF. In nucleotides, the CDR3 is TGTGCCAGCAGTCCTCGGGACAGCCGAAAAAACATTCAGTACTTC. The V gene is TRBV27, the J gene TRBJ2-4; 7 nucleotides line up with TRBD1. The CDR3 is 15 residues long. The trim removed 5 bases at V and 4 bases at J, leaving 8 bases unmatched. CDR1 is MNHEY, CDR2 SMNVEV, per germline (reference sequence).